This entry is about one TCR beta chain. These data are taken from a study of blood T cell repertoires in COVID-19. The germline gives CDR1 MNHEY, CDR2 SMNVEV (reference sequence). The CDR3 has 15 residues. Trimming removed 6 bases from V and 5 bases from J; junction bases left unmatched: 11. TCRdb's copy holds only in-frame clones and misses some; the assay was immunoSEQ multiplex PCR. Of hundreds of thousands of clones in the sample, roughly nine tenths were seen once. The chain is built from TRBV27 and TRBJ1-1; 8 bases fit TRBD1. Sequenced sample: peripheral blood. This sequence originates from a man between 18 and 29 years old with active or convalescent COVID-19. CDR3 in amino acids: CASSGNTGGRTEAFF. As DNA, the CDR3 is TGTGCCAGCAGCGGAAATACAGGGGGACGGACTGAAGCTTTCTTT.